What follows are 5 T cell receptor beta chains derived from one specimen sequenced in a study of cytomegalovirus exposure and HLA in healthy donors. The PCR contained 60 Vbeta and 13 Jbeta primers. This table comes from immunoSEQ multiplex PCR, and its TCRdb copy is limited to in-frame clones, with some not included. The sample has roughly 150,000 clones, over 75% seen once. The sample comprised PBMCs. The receptors derive from a female donor in good health and CMV-seronegative.

This rearrangement joins TRBV25-1 to TRBJ2-1, with 10 bases fitting TRBD2. The CDR3 loop spans 13 amino acids. Germline values: CDR1 MGHDK, CDR2 SYGVNS. V lost 6 bases and J lost 5; bases outside the gene matches: 1. The CDR3 spells CASRGLADNEQFF. The CDR3, as DNA: TGTGCCAGCAGAGGACTAGCGGACAATGAGCAGTTCTTC.

This clone has more than one count but fewer than ten. The chain has TRBV6-5 and TRBJ2-1; a possible D gene is TRBD1 (5 bases). The germline V gene has CDR1 MNHEY and CDR2 SVGAGI. Trimming cost V 6 bases and J 0 bases, with 12 bases left between them. The CDR3 is 15 amino acids. The CDR3 DNA is TGTGCCAGCAGGTCCGGACAAAGCTCCTACAATGAGCAGTTCTTC. This translates into CASRSGQSSYNEQFF.

This clone was seen only a few times. The chain uses TRBV6-1 and TRBJ1-4; D is undetermined. V lost 3 bases and J lost 0, with 11 bases in between. CDR1 is MNHNS, CDR2 SASEGT, per germline. This CDR3 is 16 amino acids long. The CDR3, as DNA: TGTGCCAGCAGTGAGCTCACTCTTGCAACTAATGAAAAACTGTTTTTT. Protein: CASSELTLATNEKLFF.

This clone was seen a few times. This chain links TRBV20-1 with TRBJ1-2; TRBD1 matches at 9 bases. Per the germline V gene, CDR1 is DFQATT and CDR2 is SNEGSKA (reference sequence). V shed 7 bases and J 10 bases; nucleotides not matched to a gene: 7. This CDR3 spans 11 amino acids. CDR3 sequence reads: CSVIGTGYYTF. The CDR3 DNA reads TGCAGTGTCATCGGGACAGGGTACTACACCTTC.

The chain employs TRBV28 and TRBJ2-7, with D possibly matching TRBD1 (5 bases). The germline gives CDR1 MDHEN, CDR2 SYDVKM. The CDR3 loop spans 11 amino acids. V shed 7 bases and J shed 3 bases, with 7 bases lying between them. The CDR3 loop is CASKGNYEQYF. The DNA for the CDR3 is TGTGCCAGCAAGGGGAACTACGAGCAGTACTTC.